A selection of T cell receptor beta chains follows, all from one sample in a study of blood T cell repertoires in COVID-19. Here immunoSEQ multiplex PCR was the method, and the copy in TCRdb shows in-frame clones only, minus some. This sample has 250,000 to 350,000 clones; about 89% occur once, and the top ten carry approximately 5.3%. The source material was PBMCs or T cells enriched from blood (not recorded which). These receptors came from a woman in her twenties or thirties who had recovered from COVID-19. The conserved cysteine and the conserved F or W are not part of the CDR3 here. The D gene is left open where the match is weak.

d_gene: TRBD1; v_gene: TRBV19; CDR3aa: ASSRGTGGMNTEAF
d_gene: TRBD1; v_gene: TRBV28; CDR3aa: ASRATGTHGYT
d_gene: NA; v_gene: TRBV5-1; CDR3aa: ASSYISQETQY
d_gene: NA; v_gene: TRBV7-9; CDR3aa: ASSRGTSGFNEKLF
d_gene: TRBD1; v_gene: TRBV7-2; CDR3aa: ASSLMGQPQETQY
d_gene: TRBD1; v_gene: TRBV4-2; CDR3aa: ASSLTGTGSYEQY
d_gene: NA; v_gene: TRBV2; CDR3aa: ASSEDTGSPLH
d_gene: TRBD1; v_gene: TRBV11-2; CDR3aa: ASSARTGLGTGSGNTIY
d_gene: TRBD1; v_gene: TRBV12-3/TRBV12-4; CDR3aa: ASTLTGIEAF
d_gene: NA; v_gene: TRBV30; CDR3aa: AWGTGPYGNTIY
d_gene: TRBD1; v_gene: TRBV6-1; CDR3aa: ASSGPGQGAPLEQY
d_gene: TRBD2; v_gene: TRBV19; CDR3aa: ASSTAGHTQY
d_gene: TRBD1; v_gene: TRBV5-1; CDR3aa: ASSLARTGVEGYT
d_gene: NA; v_gene: TRBV7-3; CDR3aa: ASSLTGLGGTDTQY